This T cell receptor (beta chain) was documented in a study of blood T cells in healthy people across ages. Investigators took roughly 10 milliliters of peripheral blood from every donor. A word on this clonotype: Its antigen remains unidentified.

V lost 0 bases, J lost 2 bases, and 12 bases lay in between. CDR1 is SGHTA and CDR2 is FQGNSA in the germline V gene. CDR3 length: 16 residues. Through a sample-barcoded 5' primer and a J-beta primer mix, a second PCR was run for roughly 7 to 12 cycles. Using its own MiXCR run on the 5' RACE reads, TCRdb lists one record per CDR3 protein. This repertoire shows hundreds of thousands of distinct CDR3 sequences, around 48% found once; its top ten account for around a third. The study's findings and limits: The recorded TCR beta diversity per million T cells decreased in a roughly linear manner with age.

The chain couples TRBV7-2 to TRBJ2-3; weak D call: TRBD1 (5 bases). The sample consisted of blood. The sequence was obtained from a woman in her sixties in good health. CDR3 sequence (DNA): TGTGCCAGCAGCTTAGCTCTGGCAGGGAACACAGATACGCAGTATTTT. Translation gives CASSLALAGNTDTQYF.